The source of this TCR beta chain is a study of metastatic and nonmetastatic thyroid tumors. Background on the study: From malignant and benign thyroid patients, repertoires in blood and in tumor or nodule tissue were compared.

This CDR3 spans 15 amino acids. With 2 bases clipped from V and 7 bases from J, the junction kept 7 bases outside the gene matches. Germline V CDR1 and CDR2: SGHDT, YYEEEE. Methods used by the authors: Differences in CDR3 between clinicopathological groups were drawn on to build a classifier intended to discriminate distant-metastatic papillary thyroid cancer patients. TCRdb re-processed the PCR reads through MiXCR. TCRdb's processing, not the study's, gives the V and J calls here. The sample carries approximately 21,000 clones, more than 20% recorded once. Thyroid surgery took place with no prior treatment in any patient. This clone was observed at least ten times. The antigen remains undetermined. General study findings and limits: For both blood and tumor, malignant thyroid tumors reportedly showed significantly higher TCR beta diversity than benign nodules did.

The receptor was derived from a male donor with papillary thyroid cancer or a benign thyroid nodule (not recorded which). Some clones in this sample may be carry-over from other donors' samples. Sample: blood. The rearrangement uses TRBV5-6 and TRBJ1-4, with TRBD1 identical over 8 bases. The CDR3 DNA is TGTGCCAGCAGCTTTTTCGGACAGGGAGTTGAAAAACTGTTTTTT. Its protein product is CASSFFGQGVEKLFF. The complete variable domain, with remaining parts taken from reference TRBV5-6 and TRBJ1-4, reads DAGVTQSPTHLIKTRGQQVTLRCSPKSGHDTVSWYQQALGQGPQFIFQYYEEEERQRGNFPDRFSGHQFPNYSSELNVNALLLGDSALYLCASSFFGQGVEKLFFGSGTQLSVL.